Detailed here is one TCR beta chain. Its antigen is still unknown. This sample stems from a study of cytomegalovirus exposure and HLA in healthy donors. Turning to the study itself: The study's early data release held 80 million to 95 million unique TCRs from HLA-typed donors. Study-wide findings and caveats: Many donors shared some public TCRs, even though most TCR sequences were rare.

Use of 60 Vbeta and 13 Jbeta primers characterized the PCR. Clones were sequenced by immunoSEQ multiplex PCR, and TCRdb holds only the in-frame ones, with some missing. The sample shows 150,000 to 200,000 clones, 79% of them seen only once. CDR1 LGHNA and CDR2 YSLEER come from the germline V gene. The ends were cut back, 1 base at V and 5 bases at J, with 8 bases in the middle. This CDR3 comprises 13 residues. The chain recombines TRBV4-3 with TRBJ1-1; D unclear. The sequence was obtained from a woman aged 40 to 50 in good health and CMV-seronegative. The sample comprised PBMCs. Written as DNA, the CDR3 is TGCGCCAGCAGCCAAGGCCCCCGGACTGAAGCTTTCTTT. As protein: CASSQGPRTEAFF.